This T cell receptor beta chain was sequenced for a study of blood T cell repertoires in COVID-19. The CDR3 is made up of 14 amino acids. The V and J ends lost 7 bases and 6 bases, in that order; junction bases with no gene match: 12. The germline CDR1 and CDR2 sequences are SQVTM and ANQGSEA. The table came from immunoSEQ multiplex PCR; TCRdb's copy has only in-frame clones and leaves some out. Among about 260,000 clones, 80% to 95% were seen once, and the ten largest hold approximately 2.6%. Material: peripheral blood. The chain is built from TRBV29-1 and TRBJ2-1; 7 bases fit TRBD2. The source of this sequence is a person under 35 with COVID-19, enrolled during active disease. The CDR3 spells CSANGLSGGNEQFF. For the CDR3, the DNA is TGCAGCGCCAATGGACTGTCGGGGGGCAATGAGCAGTTCTTC.